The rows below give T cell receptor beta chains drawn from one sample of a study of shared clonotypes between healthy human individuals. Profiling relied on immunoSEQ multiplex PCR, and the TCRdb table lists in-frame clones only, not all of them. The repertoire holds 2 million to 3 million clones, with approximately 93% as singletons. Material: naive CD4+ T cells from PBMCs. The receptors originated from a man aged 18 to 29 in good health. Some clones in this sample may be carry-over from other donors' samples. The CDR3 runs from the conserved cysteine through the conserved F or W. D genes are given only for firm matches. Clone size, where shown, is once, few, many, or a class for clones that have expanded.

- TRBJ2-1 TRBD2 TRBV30 CAWSKGGRAYNEQFF TGTGCCTGGAGTAAGGGCGGGAGGGCCTACAATGAGCAGTTCTTC
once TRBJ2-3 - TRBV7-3 CASSLIPHTDTQYF TGTGCCAGCAGCTTAATTCCCCACACAGATACGCAGTATTTT
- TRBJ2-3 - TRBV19 CASSMVQGLGKQYF TGTGCCAGTAGTATGGTACAGGGCCTGGGGAAGCAGTATTTT
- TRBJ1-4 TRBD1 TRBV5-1 CASTEGQGNEKLFF TGCGCCAGCACTGAGGGACAGGGAAATGAAAAACTGTTTTTT
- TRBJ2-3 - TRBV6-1 CASSWDTGPDTQYF TGTGCCAGCAGTTGGGACACTGGTCCAGATACGCAGTATTTT
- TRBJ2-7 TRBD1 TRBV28 CASSLGQGAYEQYF TGTGCCAGCAGTTTGGGACAGGGGGCCTACGAGCAGTACTTC
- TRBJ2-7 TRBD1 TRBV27 CASSSPRTGYEQYF TGTGCCAGCAGTTCCCCACGGACAGGGTACGAGCAGTACTTC
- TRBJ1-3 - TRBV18 CASSQLTGNTIYF TGTGCCAGCTCACAGCTGACGGGAAACACCATATATTTT
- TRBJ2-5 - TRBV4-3 CASSQELSRVKTQYF TGCGCCAGCAGCCAAGAATTAAGCAGGGTCAAGACCCAGTACTTC
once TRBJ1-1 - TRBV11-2 CASSLMLRGSAFF TGTGCCAGCAGCTTAATGTTGCGGGGGTCAGCTTTCTTT
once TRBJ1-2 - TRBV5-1 CASSLEQGREGYTF TGCGCCAGCAGCTTAGAACAGGGAAGAGAAGGCTACACCTTC
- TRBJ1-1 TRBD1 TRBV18 CASSPTGGSIEAFF TGTGCCAGCTCACCGACAGGGGGTTCGATAGAAGCTTTCTTT
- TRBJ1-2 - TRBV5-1 CASSPGSGNYGYTF TGCGCCAGCAGCCCAGGGTCCGGTAACTATGGCTACACCTTC
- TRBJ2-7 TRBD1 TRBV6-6 CASGELGTGGSYEQYF TGTGCCAGCGGAGAGCTGGGGACAGGGGGCTCCTACGAGCAGTACTTC
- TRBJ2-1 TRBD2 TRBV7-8 CASSLREGRGYNEQFF TGTGCCAGCAGCTTGCGGGAGGGCCGTGGTTACAATGAGCAGTTCTTC
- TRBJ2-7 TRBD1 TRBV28 CASTFPLGQGAGEQYF TGTGCCAGCACTTTCCCTCTTGGACAGGGGGCGGGCGAGCAGTACTTC
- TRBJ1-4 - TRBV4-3 CASSTRHTGYEKLFF TGCGCCAGCAGTACAAGACACACGGGGTATGAAAAACTGTTTTTT
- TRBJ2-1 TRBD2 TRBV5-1 CASSWLAGGWNEQFF TGCGCCAGCAGCTGGTTAGCGGGAGGGTGGAATGAGCAGTTCTTC
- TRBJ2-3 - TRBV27 CASSSPTVGGAPADTQYF TGTGCCAGCAGTTCCCCCACGGTGGGCGGGGCCCCCGCAGATACGCAGTATTTT
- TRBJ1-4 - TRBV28 CASRGPRVRLFF TGTGCCAGCAGGGGACCAAGGGTACGACTGTTTTTT
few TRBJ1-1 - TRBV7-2 CASSLPRQVLTTEAFF TGTGCCAGCAGCTTACCGAGACAGGTATTGACCACTGAAGCTTTCTTT
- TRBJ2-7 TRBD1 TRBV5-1 CASSLLGQGYEQYF TGCGCCAGCAGCTTGTTGGGACAGGGCTACGAGCAGTACTTC
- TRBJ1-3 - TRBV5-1 CASSQDSGSGNTIYF TGCGCCAGCAGCCAAGACAGCGGCTCTGGAAACACCATATATTTT
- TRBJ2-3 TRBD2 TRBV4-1 CASSQAGGRRTSTDTQYF TGCGCCAGCAGCCAAGCCGGCGGGAGGCGGACTAGCACAGATACGCAGTATTTT
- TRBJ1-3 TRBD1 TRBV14 CASSQVTGAGNTIYF TGTGCCAGCAGCCAAGTGACAGGGGCTGGAAACACCATATATTTT
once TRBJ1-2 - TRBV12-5 CASGLVPLGTTIPYGYTF TGTGCTAGTGGTTTGGTACCCTTGGGAACTACGATCCCCTATGGCTACACCTTC
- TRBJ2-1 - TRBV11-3 CASSSDNEQFF TGTGCCAGCAGCTCGGACAATGAGCAGTTCTTC
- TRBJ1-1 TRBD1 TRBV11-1 CATNRGQGGTEAFF TGTGCCACTAATAGAGGACAGGGCGGGACTGAAGCTTTCTTT
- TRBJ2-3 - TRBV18 CASTSGPSDTDTQYF TGTGCCAGCACCTCCGGTCCTTCCGACACAGATACGCAGTATTTT
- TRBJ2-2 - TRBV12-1 CASSFDQGVRPGELFF TGTGCCAGCAGCTTTGACCAGGGGGTACGGCCCGGGGAGCTGTTTTTT
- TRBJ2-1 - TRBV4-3 CASSQDRGLEYNEQFF TGCGCCAGCAGCCAAGATCGAGGACTTGAATACAATGAGCAGTTCTTC
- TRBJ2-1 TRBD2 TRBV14 CASSRQWLAGPRSYNEQFF TGTGCCAGCAGTCGCCAGTGGCTAGCGGGACCTAGGTCCTACAATGAGCAGTTCTTC
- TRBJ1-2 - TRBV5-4 CASSLGREFSGYTF TGTGCCAGCAGCTTGGGCAGGGAGTTTAGTGGCTACACCTTC
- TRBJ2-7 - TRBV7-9 CASSLRDEQYF TGTGCCAGCAGCTTACGGGACGAGCAGTACTTC
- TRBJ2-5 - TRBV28 CASKEQGSYQETQYF TGTGCCAGCAAGGAACAGGGTTCGTACCAAGAGACCCAGTACTTC
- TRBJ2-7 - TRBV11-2 CASSLGVYGEQYF TGTGCCAGCAGCTTAGGAGTTTATGGGGAGCAGTACTTC
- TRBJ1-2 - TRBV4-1 CASSQVQNLGYTF TGCGCCAGCAGCCAAGTGCAGAACCTTGGCTACACCTTC
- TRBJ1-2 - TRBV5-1 CASSSLGYNYGYTF TGCGCCAGCAGCTCCCTTGGATATAACTATGGCTACACCTTC
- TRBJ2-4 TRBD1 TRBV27 CASSSTGGNIQYF TGTGCCAGCAGTTCGACAGGGGGAAACATTCAGTACTTC
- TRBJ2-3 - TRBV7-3 CASSSTTDTQYF TGTGCCAGCAGCTCCACCACAGATACGCAGTATTTT
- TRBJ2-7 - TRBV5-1 CASSPEETRSYEQYF TGCGCCAGCAGCCCAGAGGAGACACGGTCCTACGAGCAGTACTTC
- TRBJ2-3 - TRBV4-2 CASRYGAGTDTQYF TGTGCCAGCAGGTACGGGGCCGGCACAGATACGCAGTATTTT
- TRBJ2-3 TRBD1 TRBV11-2 CASSRRGSGTGITDTQYF TGTGCCAGCAGCCGGCGGGGCTCGGGGACAGGGATAACAGATACGCAGTATTTT
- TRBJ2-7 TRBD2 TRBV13 CASSFLGGGLAGDGHYYPFYEQYF TGTGCCAGCAGCTTCCTGGGGGGTGGACTAGCGGGAGATGGGCATTACTACCCTTTCTACGAGCAGTACTTC
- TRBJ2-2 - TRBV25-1 CASSGLRGGAGELFF TGTGCCAGCAGTGGCCTCAGGGGGGGCGCCGGGGAGCTGTTTTTT
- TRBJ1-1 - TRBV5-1 CASSNPDRSGDTEAFF TGCGCCAGCAGCAACCCAGACAGGAGTGGCGACACTGAAGCTTTCTTT
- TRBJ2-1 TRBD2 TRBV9 CASSVTSGRISNEQFF TGTGCCAGCAGCGTTACTAGCGGGAGAATCAGCAATGAGCAGTTCTTC
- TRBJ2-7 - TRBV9 CASSLGDNPYEQYF TGTGCCAGCAGTTTGGGGGACAATCCCTACGAGCAGTACTTC
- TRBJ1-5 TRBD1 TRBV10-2 CASIGQGVGNQPQHF TGCGCCAGCATTGGACAGGGGGTTGGAAATCAGCCCCAGCATTTT